Sequencing of this T cell receptor (beta chain) was carried out in a study of shared clonotypes between healthy human individuals. Libraries were prepared by immunoSEQ multiplex PCR; TCRdb keeps only in-frame clonotypes and omits some of them. The sample consists of 2,500,000 or so clones, about 90% of them appearing once. V lost 5 bases, J lost 2 bases, and 20 bases lay in between. This CDR3 region has 17 residues. Looked up from germline, CDR1 is SGHDT and CDR2 is YYEEEE. The sequence came from a man aged 18 to 30 in good health. Some clones in this sample may be carry-over from other donors' samples. This chain joins TRBV5-6 and TRBJ2-1; D unresolved. The sequencing input was naive CD4+ T cells from PBMCs. Described subset: CD45RA+ positively selected. As DNA, the CDR3 is TGTGCCAGCAGGGAGAAGCTGGAGCTCGTCGCCTACAATGAGCAGTTCTTC. Its protein is CASREKLELVAYNEQFF.